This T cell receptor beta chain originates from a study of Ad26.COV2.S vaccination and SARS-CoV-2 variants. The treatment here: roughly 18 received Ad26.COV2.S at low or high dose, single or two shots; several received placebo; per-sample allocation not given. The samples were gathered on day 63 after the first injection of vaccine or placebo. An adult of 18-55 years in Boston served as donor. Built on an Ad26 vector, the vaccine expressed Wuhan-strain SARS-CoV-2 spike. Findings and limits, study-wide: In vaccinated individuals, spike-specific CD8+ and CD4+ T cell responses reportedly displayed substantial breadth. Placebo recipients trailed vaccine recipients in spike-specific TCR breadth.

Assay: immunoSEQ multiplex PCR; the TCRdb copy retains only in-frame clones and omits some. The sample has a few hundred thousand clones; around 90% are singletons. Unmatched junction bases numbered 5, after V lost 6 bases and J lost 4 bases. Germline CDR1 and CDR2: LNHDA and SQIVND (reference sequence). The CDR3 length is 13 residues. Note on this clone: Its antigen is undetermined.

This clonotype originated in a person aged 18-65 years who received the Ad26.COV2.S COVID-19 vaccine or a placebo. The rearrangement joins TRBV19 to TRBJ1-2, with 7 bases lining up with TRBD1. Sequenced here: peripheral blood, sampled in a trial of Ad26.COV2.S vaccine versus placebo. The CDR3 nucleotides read TGTGCCAGTAGACAGGGGCCCTTCTATGGCTACACCTTC. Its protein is CASRQGPFYGYTF.